Listed below are T cell receptor beta chains from one sample, sequenced in a study of T cells in localized non-small cell lung cancer. Profiling relied on immunoSEQ multiplex PCR, and the TCRdb table lists in-frame clones only, not all of them. The table lists fewer than 2,500 clones, approximately 25% of them singletons. The sequenced sample was lung tumor tissue, obtained before any cancer treatment. Receptors were obtained from a woman between 35 and 70 years old with stage II lung adenocarcinoma. Each CDR3 is given with its conserved first and last residue. Each record gives: clone size, V gene, CDR3 protein. Clone size is given for some rows only: seen once, a few or many times, or a class if the clone is expanded.

>few|TRBV19
CASSILQGQFYEQYF
>few|TRBV11-3
CASSRGAEEFNYGYTF
>.|TRBV18
CASSYAQQETQYF
>.|TRBV9
CASSVWGTLQETQYF
>.|TRBV30
CAWSEDRSSEQYF
>.|TRBV15
CATSKGHPLSGNTIYF
>.|TRBV6-8
CASSLTGGPGNTIYF
>few|TRBV23-1
CASSPQLPGGDYGYTF
>.|TRBV29-1
CSVQREGNQPQHF
>.|TRBV25-1
CASSEYGTGKNTEAFF
>.|TRBV7-6
CASSQESPSDTQYF
>.|TRBV30
CAWSVRGQGTF
>.|TRBV19
CASSYRGYGYTF
>few|TRBV6-8
CASSYSGRKNEKLFF
>once|TRBV18
CASSLQGAKGTEAFF
>.|TRBV11-3
CASSLGGTVYGYTF
>large|TRBV6-8
CASSRTTSVEQFF
>.|TRBV6-8
CASSDRESFYEQYF
>medium-sized|TRBV11-3
CASSGQGRSGELFF
>.|TRBV25-1
CASSPLGELTNEKLFF
>few|TRBV11-3
CASTLGLSTGELFF